Here is one T cell receptor (beta chain) with its context. As processed by the authors: Scientists estimated how many nucleated cells there were by amplifying reference gene primers. Sequencing was performed with immunoSEQ multiplex PCR; in TCRdb, only in-frame clones are kept and a portion is missing. V and J calls and clone size are as listed in that table; D and trimming were resolved from the DNA. The sample has 150,000 to 170,000 clones; approximately 85% are singletons. This sample is drawn from a study of blood T cell repertoires in COVID-19. Germline V gives CDR1 GTSNPN, CDR2 SVGIG (reference sequence). The CDR3 consists of 13 residues. Trimming shortened V by 5 bases and J by 2 bases, and 10 bases separated the two germline ends. It was during active infection that Seattle patients were enrolled and then longitudinally followed.

The chain links TRBV30 to TRBJ1-5; D is ambiguous. Sequenced material: peripheral blood. This sequence was found in a man aged 60 to 69 with COVID-19, enrolled during active disease. The CDR3 DNA follows: TGTGCCTGGGGTACTTACGGCAATCAGCCCCAGCATTTT. Encoded protein: CAWGTYGNQPQHF.